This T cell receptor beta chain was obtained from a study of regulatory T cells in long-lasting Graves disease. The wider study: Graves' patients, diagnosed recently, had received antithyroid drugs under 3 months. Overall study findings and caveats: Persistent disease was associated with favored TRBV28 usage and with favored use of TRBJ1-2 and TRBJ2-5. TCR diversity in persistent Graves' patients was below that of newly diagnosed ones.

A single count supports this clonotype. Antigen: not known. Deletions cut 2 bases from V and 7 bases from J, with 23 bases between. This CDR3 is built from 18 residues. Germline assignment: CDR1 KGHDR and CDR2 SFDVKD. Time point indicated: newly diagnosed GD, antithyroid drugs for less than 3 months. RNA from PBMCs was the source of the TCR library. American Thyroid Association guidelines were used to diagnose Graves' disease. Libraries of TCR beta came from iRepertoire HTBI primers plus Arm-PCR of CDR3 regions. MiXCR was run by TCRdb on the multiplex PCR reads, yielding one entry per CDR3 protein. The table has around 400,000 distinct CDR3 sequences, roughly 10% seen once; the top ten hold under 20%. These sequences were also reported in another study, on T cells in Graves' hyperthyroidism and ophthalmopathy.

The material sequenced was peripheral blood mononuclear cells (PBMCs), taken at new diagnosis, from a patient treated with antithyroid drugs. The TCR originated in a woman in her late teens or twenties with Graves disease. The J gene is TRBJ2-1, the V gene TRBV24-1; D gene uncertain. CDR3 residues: CATSDSSLDRIVGNEQFF. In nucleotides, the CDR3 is TGTGCCACCAGTGATTCCTCGCTGGACCGCATTGTAGGGAATGAGCAGTTCTTC.